A selection of T cell receptor beta chains follows, all from one sample in a study of blood T cells in healthy people across ages. TCRdb used MiXCR to reprocess the 5' RACE reads, holding one entry per CDR3 protein. Of 1.5 million to 2 million distinct CDR3 sequences in the sample, 28% were seen once. The specimen sequenced was blood. The receptors originated from a woman under 40 in good health. Each CDR3 is given with its conserved first and last residue. D genes are given only for firm matches. A clone size is listed for some rows: how often the clone was seen (once, few, many), or a class if it is expanded.

v_gene	d_gene	abundance	j_gene	CDR3nt	CDR3aa
TRBV14	.	few	TRBJ1-4	TGTGCCAGCAGCCAAGAACTGGGCGAAAAACTGTTTTTT	CASSQELGEKLFF
TRBV7-9	TRBD2	.	TRBJ2-1	TGTGCCAGCAGCTATGACCGGACTAGCGGGAGAGTATCCTACAATGAGCAGTTCTTC	CASSYDRTSGRVSYNEQFF
TRBV7-2	.	many	TRBJ1-1	TGTGCCAGCAGCTTAGCGCGGGGAGACAAAGCTTTCTTT	CASSLARGDKAFF
TRBV3-1	.	.	TRBJ1-2	TGTGCCAGCAGCCAAGATCCTTTTTTCCGCTACACCTTC	CASSQDPFFRYTF
TRBV10-2	TRBD2	many	TRBJ2-7	TGCGCCAGCAGTGAGTCGGGACTAGTAGAGCAGTACTTC	CASSESGLVEQYF
TRBV20-1	.	few	TRBJ1-2	TGCAGTGCTAGACCCCCGGATGACTATGGCTACACCTTC	CSARPPDDYGYTF
TRBV5-1	.	.	TRBJ2-3	TGCGCCAGCAGCTTGGAGTGGCAGGGCGATACGCAGTATTTT	CASSLEWQGDTQYF
TRBV25-1	TRBD1	.	TRBJ2-1	TGTGCCAGCAGTGGGGACAGGGGCGGGCGTGAGCAGTTCTTC	CASSGDRGGREQFF
TRBV12-3/TRBV12-4	TRBD2	few	TRBJ2-7	TGTGCCAACAGGAGCGGGGGGGCCGACGAGCAGTACTTC	CANRSGGADEQYF
TRBV6-5	.	.	TRBJ1-2	TGTGCCAGCAGTTACTCGACAACTAACTATGGTTACACCTTC	CASSYSTTNYGYTF
TRBV7-9	.	few	TRBJ2-1	TGTGCCAGCAGCACCGATCCGGTTTACAATGAGCAGTTCTTC	CASSTDPVYNEQFF
TRBV10-2	TRBD2	many	TRBJ2-5	TGCGCCAGCATGCTAGCGGGGTCCCAAGAGACCCAGTACTTC	CASMLAGSQETQYF
TRBV20-1	.	.	TRBJ2-1	TGCAGTGCCAGGGGCTGGTCGGTCTTCAATGAGCAGTTCTTC	CSARGWSVFNEQFF
TRBV4-3	.	few	TRBJ2-7	TGCGCCAGCAGCCAAGAATTGTACAGAAGCTACGGGCAGTACTTC	CASSQELYRSYGQYF
TRBV5-1	.	many	TRBJ2-6	TGCGCCAGCAGCCCACGACAGAGCTCTGGGGCCAACGTCCTGACTTTC	CASSPRQSSGANVLTF
TRBV10-2	TRBD1	.	TRBJ1-1	TGCGCCAGCACCTGGACAGGGGGTAATCTAGAAGCTTTCTTT	CASTWTGGNLEAFF
TRBV15	.	.	TRBJ1-1	TGTGCCACCAGCAGAGTCGGGGAAGGGAACACTGAAGCTTTCTTT	CATSRVGEGNTEAFF
TRBV15	.	few	TRBJ2-3	TGTGCCACCAGCAGAGTAGGCCCTGTAGATACGCAGTATTTT	CATSRVGPVDTQYF
TRBV13	.	.	TRBJ2-3	TGTGCCAGCAACCCAGCTTTTGAAAGCACAGATACGCAGTATTTT	CASNPAFESTDTQYF
TRBV5-1	TRBD1	few	TRBJ1-4	TGCGCCAGCAGCCTGACAGGGGGGACGGCAACTAATGAAAAACTGTTTTTT	CASSLTGGTATNEKLFF
TRBV28	TRBD1	few	TRBJ1-5	TGTGCCAGCAGGCGACAGGGGAATCATCAGCCCCAGCATTTT	CASRRQGNHQPQHF
TRBV9	TRBD2	.	TRBJ2-3	TGTGCCAGCAGCGTAGAGTCTAGCGGGGGTATCACAGATACGCAGTATTTT	CASSVESSGGITDTQYF
TRBV5-1	.	few	TRBJ2-5	TGCGCCAGCAGCTTGCAAGCAAACCAAGAGACCCAGTACTTC	CASSLQANQETQYF
TRBV20-1	TRBD2	few	TRBJ2-7	TGCAGTGCTAGAGACGCTAGCGGGAGGGCCCGGTCCTACGAGCAGTACTTC	CSARDASGRARSYEQYF
TRBV2	.	few	TRBJ2-1	TGTGCCAGCAGTGAGGGATACAGGGCAGCTGAGCAGTTCTTC	CASSEGYRAAEQFF
TRBV3-1	.	.	TRBJ2-4	TGTGCCAGCAGCCCACCCCTAAAAAACATTCAGTACTTC	CASSPPLKNIQYF
TRBV5-1	.	many	TRBJ2-2	TGCGCCAGCAGCTTGGACAGACCGAACACCGGGGAGCTGTTTTTT	CASSLDRPNTGELFF
TRBV28	TRBD1	many	TRBJ2-7	TGTGCCAGCATGGACAGGGGGCTTACCTACGAGCAGTACTTC	CASMDRGLTYEQYF
TRBV5-1	TRBD2	many	TRBJ2-5	TGCGCCAGCAGCCAAAATCCCTCTAGCGGGGGGTTCCAAGAGACCCAGTACTTC	CASSQNPSSGGFQETQYF
TRBV20-1	.	.	TRBJ2-7	TGCAGTGCGAGTCCGGACCGCCTAGGTTACGAGCAGTACTTC	CSASPDRLGYEQYF
TRBV20-1	.	few	TRBJ2-5	TGCAGTGCTAGAGATCGATCGGCGGGGTCGGAGACCCAGTACTTC	CSARDRSAGSETQYF
TRBV14	.	.	TRBJ1-1	TGTGCCAGCAGCCAAGACGGCTCGGGTCGCACTGAAGCTTTCTTT	CASSQDGSGRTEAFF
TRBV28	.	.	TRBJ1-1	TGTGCCAGCCACCTGCATGGGGGCACTGAAGCTTTCTTT	CASHLHGGTEAFF
TRBV7-2	.	many	TRBJ1-2	TGTGCCAGCAGCCGCGGCGGGGGAACTGGCTACACCTTC	CASSRGGGTGYTF
TRBV20-1	.	.	TRBJ2-5	TGCAGTGCTGGGACGGGACCCGGTGCGGAGACCCAGTACTTC	CSAGTGPGAETQYF
TRBV7-7	TRBD1	many	TRBJ2-5	TGTGCCAGCAGCCAGGGGACAGGGGGACAAGAGACCCAGTACTTC	CASSQGTGGQETQYF
TRBV9	TRBD1	.	TRBJ2-7	TGTGCCAGCAGCCCCCCCCCCAGGGACAGCTCCTACGAGCAGTACTTC	CASSPPPRDSSYEQYF
TRBV6-5	.	.	TRBJ1-5	TGTGCCAGCAGTTACTCAGGGACCGGGGGCCAGCCCCAGCATTTT	CASSYSGTGGQPQHF
TRBV12-3/TRBV12-4	.	many	TRBJ1-1	TGCGCCAGCAGATCCGGGACGGGGAACACTGAAGCTTTCTTT	CASRSGTGNTEAFF
TRBV20-1	.	.	TRBJ2-1	TGCAGTGCTAGAGGGTCGGTAACCTACAATGAGCAGTTCTTC	CSARGSVTYNEQFF
TRBV12-3/TRBV12-4	TRBD2	many	TRBJ2-3	TGTGCCAGCTCCCGGACTAGCGGGGGCACAGATACGCAGTATTTT	CASSRTSGGTDTQYF
TRBV5-1	TRBD2	few	TRBJ2-7	TGCGCCAGCAGCTCTAGTGGGGGGTCAAGCGGGGCCTACGAGCAGTACTTC	CASSSSGGSSGAYEQYF
TRBV7-2	.	few	TRBJ2-6	TGTGCCAGCAGCTTAGGCCCAAGAGGGACCCACTCTGGGGCCAACGTCCTGACTTTC	CASSLGPRGTHSGANVLTF
TRBV10-1	TRBD1	.	TRBJ1-5	TGCGCCAGGAACCGGGACAGGGGTGGCAATCAGCCCCAGCATTTT	CARNRDRGGNQPQHF
TRBV29-1	TRBD2	many	TRBJ2-1	TGCAGCGTAGTCACTAGCGGCTACAATGAGCAGTTCTTC	CSVVTSGYNEQFF
TRBV27	.	.	TRBJ2-7	TGTGCCAGCAGTTTAAGGCTTCGCTACGAGCAGTACTTC	CASSLRLRYEQYF
TRBV3-1	TRBD1	few	TRBJ1-2	TGTGCCAGCAGCCAAGAATCCGGGACAGGGAACTATGGCTACACCTTC	CASSQESGTGNYGYTF
TRBV5-1	.	once	TRBJ2-3	TGCGCCAGCGAGGCTGGCGCTAGCACAGATACGCAGTATTTT	CASEAGASTDTQYF
TRBV7-2	.	few	TRBJ1-3	TGTGCCAGCAGCTTAGGGGCGGGGGCAGATGGAAACACCATATATTTT	CASSLGAGADGNTIYF
TRBV15	.	few	TRBJ2-2	TGTGCCACCAGCAGAGATAGGGGTAACACCGGGGAGCTGTTTTTT	CATSRDRGNTGELFF